The next 17 T cell receptor beta chains were all read from a single sample in a study of blood T cell repertoires in COVID-19. Generated by immunoSEQ multiplex PCR, the TCRdb table keeps only in-frame clones and is missing some. The sample contains about 190,000 clones, 84% of which appear only once. Sequenced input: PBMCs or T cells enriched from blood (not recorded which). These receptors were obtained from a woman in her 30s who had recovered from COVID-19.

The chain combines TRBV4-2 with TRBJ2-2; perhaps TRBD2 as D (5 bases). The CDR3 covers 15 residues. Germline V CDR1 and CDR2: LGHNA, YNFKEQ. Deletions cut 4 bases from V and 3 bases from J, with 12 bases between. The chain's CDR3 is CASSPSGSDTGELFF. CDR3 sequence (DNA): TGTGCCAGCAGCCCCTCGGGGTCGGACACCGGGGAGCTGTTTTTT.

The chain combines TRBV5-4 with TRBJ2-1; tentatively, D is TRBD2 (6 bases). The CDR3 consists of 15 residues. Germline V gives CDR1 SGHNT, CDR2 YYREEE (reference sequence). V gave up 4 bases and J gave up 7 bases, with 18 bases separating them. As DNA, the CDR3 is TGTGCCAGCAGCCCGGGTCCCGGGACTGTGAATGAGCAGTTCTTC. Amino acid sequence: CASSPGPGTVNEQFF.

The chain links TRBV5-1 to TRBJ2-3, with 7 bases aligning to TRBD1. In germline, CDR1 is SGHRS, CDR2 YFSETQ. Trimming cost V 1 base and J 3 bases; bases outside gene matches: 8. CDR3 length: 16 residues. The CDR3 region has the DNA TGCGCCAGCAGCTTGATAGGGGGCATGGGGACAGATACGCAGTATTTT. As protein: CASSLIGGMGTDTQYF.

The chain uses TRBV27 and TRBJ1-1; 10 nucleotides line up with TRBD1. Germline V CDR1 and CDR2: MNHEY, SMNVEV (reference sequence). Unmatched junction bases numbered 11, after V lost 7 bases and J lost 0 bases. This CDR3 comprises 17 residues. The CDR3 nucleotides read TGTGCCAGCAACCCGGGACAGGGGATCCAAATGAACACTGAAGCTTTCTTT. Translation: CASNPGQGIQMNTEAFF.

The chain has TRBV9 and TRBJ2-1; a weak D match, TRBD2 (6 bases). The CDR3 is made up of 14 amino acids. Trimming removed 0 bases from V and 8 bases from J, with 12 bases in between. CDR1 and CDR2 from the germline V gene are SGDLS and YYNGEE. This chain's CDR3 is CASSVGGGGDEQFF. The CDR3 DNA reads as TGTGCCAGCAGCGTAGGGGGAGGTGGGGATGAGCAGTTCTTC.

A few counts support this clone. This chain joins TRBV5-8 and TRBJ1-1; 7 bases are shared with TRBD1. The CDR3 extends over 15 amino acids. Germline V gene lookup returns CDR1 SGHTS and CDR2 YDEGEE. After removal of 4 bases from V and 0 bases from J, the junction contained 6 bases not matched to a gene. The CDR3, as DNA: TGTGCCAGCAGCGCAACGGGACAGATGAACACTGAAGCTTTCTTT. Translating gives CASSATGQMNTEAFF.

The rearrangement links TRBV11-2 to TRBJ1-6, with D possibly matching TRBD1 (6 bases). The germline V gene has CDR1 SGHAT and CDR2 FQNNGV. The CDR3 covers 18 residues. The V end was cut by 3 bases, the J end by 6 bases, with 21 bases between. CDR3 nucleotides: TGTGCCAGCAGCTTCGGCCCGGCGGGGGGCGCGGGTAATTCACCCCTCCACTTT. It specifies CASSFGPAGGAGNSPLHF. Full variable domain (rest looked up from reference TRBV11-2 and TRBJ1-6): EAGVAQSPRYKIIEKRQSVAFWCNPISGHATLYWYQQILGQGPKLLIQFQNNGVVDDSQLPKDRFSAERLKGVDSTLKIQPAKLEDSAVYLCASSFGPAGGAGNSPLHFGNGTRLTVT.

This clone was observed once. The chain joins TRBV21-1 to TRBJ1-2; the table's D call of TRBD1 was not tested on the DNA. TRBV21-1 represents a pseudogene. The CDR3 is 16 amino acids. The CDR3 region is CASSKEQDRESYGYTF. In DNA, the CDR3 is TGTGCCAGCAGCAAAGAACAGGACAGGGAAAGCTATGGCTACACCTTC.

The chain is built from TRBV5-4 and TRBJ2-2, with TRBD2 identical over 14 bases. The germline V gene encodes CDR1 SGHNT and CDR2 YYREEE (reference sequence). This CDR3 contains 16 residues. With V trimmed by 4 bases and J by 7 bases, 6 bases remained unmatched. The CDR3 sequence is CASSTGLAGAFGELFF. CDR3 in DNA: TGTGCCAGCAGCACGGGACTAGCGGGAGCTTTCGGGGAGCTGTTTTTT. Full variable domain (outside the CDR3, taken from reference TRBV5-4 and TRBJ2-2): ETGVTQSPTHLIKTRGQQVTLRCSSQSGHNTVSWYQQALGQGPQFIFQYYREEENGRGNFPPRFSGLQFPNYSSELNVNALELDDSALYLCASSTGLAGAFGELFFGEGSRLTVL.

The chain is built from TRBV7-6 and TRBJ1-5; no reliable D call. V gave up 5 bases and J gave up 4 bases, with 12 bases separating them. The CDR3 length is 14 residues. Germline-derived CDR1 and CDR2 are SGHVS and FNYEAQ. For the CDR3, the DNA is TGTGCCAGCAGCCCTGAGAGGTCTAATCAGCCCCAGCATTTT. Its protein is CASSPERSNQPQHF.

The chain joins TRBV7-9 to TRBJ2-2; D unclear. CDR1 and CDR2 from the germline V gene are SEHNR and FQNEAQ (reference sequence). V was cut by 7 bases and J by 7 bases, with 7 bases left in between. The CDR3 is 11 amino acids. DNA of the CDR3: TGTGCCAGCAACCCGGGCGGGGAGCTGTTTTTT. Translation: CASNPGGELFF.

This clone is a singleton in its sample. This chain links TRBV6-1 with TRBJ2-2; TRBD1 agrees at 10 bases. V lost 7 bases and J lost 4; bases outside the gene matches: 3. The CDR3 runs 14 residues. Germline V gene lookup returns CDR1 MNHNS and CDR2 SASEGT. The CDR3 loop is CASKTGGSTGELFF. The DNA of the CDR3 is TGTGCCAGCAAGACAGGGGGCAGCACCGGGGAGCTGTTTTTT.

The chain couples TRBV28 to TRBJ1-5, with D possibly being TRBD1 (6 bases). Trimming shortened V by 6 bases and J by 1 base, and 19 bases separated the two germline ends. This CDR3 spans 17 amino acids. Germline CDR1 MDHEN, CDR2 SYDVKM. In DNA form, the CDR3 reads TGTGCCAGCAGCCCTCACGGGGGGGCGATCAGCAATCAGCCCCAGCATTTT. It codes for CASSPHGGAISNQPQHF.

The chain recombines TRBV24-1 with TRBJ2-5; 8 bases match TRBD1. CDR1 is KGHDR and CDR2 is SFDVKD in the germline V gene. Trimming took 4 bases from V and 2 from J; bases not matched to a gene: 8. The CDR3 is 16 amino acids. The DNA of the CDR3 is TGTGCCACCAGTGAGCAGACAGGGGCCCTTCAAGAGACCCAGTACTTC. This sequence encodes CATSEQTGALQETQYF.

The chain combines TRBV19 with TRBJ1-1; D may be TRBD1 (6 bases). This CDR3 region has 15 residues. Trimming shortened V by 6 bases and J by 0 bases, and 14 bases separated the two germline ends. Germline V gene data show CDR1 as LNHDA and CDR2 as SQIVND (reference sequence). CDR3: CASSRTAPMNTEAFF. The DNA of the CDR3 is TGTGCCAGTAGCAGGACAGCCCCGATGAACACTGAAGCTTTCTTT. The full variable domain, in which reference TRBV19 and TRBJ1-1 provide the parts outside the CDR3, is DGGITQSPKYLFRKEGQNVTLSCEQNLNHDAMYWYRQDPGQGLRLIYYSQIVNDFQKGDIAEGYSVSREKKESFPLTVTSAQKNPTAFYLCASSRTAPMNTEAFFGQGTRLTVV.

The J gene is TRBJ1-5, the V gene TRBV28; TRBD1 matches 10 bases. The CDR3 contains 18 residues. V lost 7 bases and J lost 0; bases outside the gene matches: 12. The germline V gene has CDR1 MDHEN and CDR2 SYDVKM. The CDR3 DNA reads as TGTGCCAGCACGACGACCCGGGACAGGGGATATAGCAATCAGCCCCAGCATTTT. Translation gives CASTTTRDRGYSNQPQHF. Full variable domain (rest looked up from reference TRBV28 and TRBJ1-5): DVKVTQSSRYLVKRTGEKVFLECVQDMDHENMFWYRQDPGLGLRLIYFSYDVKMKEKGDIPEGYSVSREKKERFSLILESASTNQTSMYLCASTTTRDRGYSNQPQHFGDGTRLSIL.

This clone appeared a single time. This chain joins TRBV4-1 and TRBJ1-1, with D maybe TRBD1 (5 bases). Germline V CDR1 and CDR2: MGHRA, YSYEKL. Deletions cut 8 bases from V and 7 bases from J, with 17 bases between. The CDR3 contains 13 residues. In DNA form, the CDR3 reads TGCGCCAGCCCCCCCGGGAGGGGATGTGAAGCTTTCTTT. Translated, it gives CASPPGRGCEAFF.